The 16 T cell receptor beta chains below were found in one sample sequenced in a study of ipilimumab plus nivolumab after autologous stem cell transplantation. Generated by immunoSEQ multiplex PCR, the TCRdb table keeps only in-frame clones and is missing some. The data contain tens of thousands of clones, 75% to 85% of them singletons. The material was PBMCs, obtained in a trial of ipilimumab plus nivolumab as post-transplant consolidation. These receptors were obtained from a male donor with diffuse large B-cell lymphoma.

V and J are TRBV2 and TRBJ1-4, with D tentatively TRBD1 (5 bases). The CDR3 spans 15 residues. V was pared by 6 bases and J by 6 bases, with 17 bases between. Germline V CDR1 and CDR2: SNHLY, FYNNEI. CDR3 coding DNA: TGTGCCAGCAGCCCCGACGGGGGGAGACATGAAAAACTGTTTTTT. Protein sequence: CASSPDGGRHEKLFF.

V is TRBV5-4 and J is TRBJ2-2; D is unresolved. The CDR3 sequence is 12 residues long. V dropped 2 bases and J dropped 6 bases, with 5 bases sitting between them. Germline CDR1 is SGHNT and CDR2 is YYREEE (reference sequence). CDR3 region: CASSFGSGELFF. In DNA form, the CDR3 reads TGTGCCAGCAGCTTCGGTTCCGGGGAGCTGTTTTTT.

This rearrangement joins TRBV7-8 to TRBJ2-7, with 9 positions matching TRBD2. Germline trimming cut 1 base from V and 6 bases from J; bases unmatched to any gene: 7. Germline CDR1 SGHVS, CDR2 FQNEAQ. This CDR3 has 15 amino acids. This CDR3 reads CASSLVLSGGFEQYF. The CDR3 nucleotides read TGTGCCAGCAGCTTAGTGCTTAGCGGGGGATTCGAGCAGTACTTC.

This sequence joins TRBV15 and TRBJ2-5; 9 nucleotides align to TRBD1. Trimming took 0 bases from V and 3 from J; bases not matched to a gene: 14. This CDR3 comprises 19 residues. CDR1 LNHNV and CDR2 YYDKDF come from the germline V gene (reference sequence). The CDR3 bases are TGTGCCACCAGCAGAGATCGCCTACTCCGGGACAGGGAAAAAGAGACCCAGTACTTC. This encodes CATSRDRLLRDREKETQYF.

This sequence joins TRBV5-1 and TRBJ2-2; 12 bases are shared with TRBD2. Losses at the gene ends were 4 bases for V and 5 bases for J; bases not matched to a gene: 6. The CDR3 totals 16 residues. Germline V gives CDR1 SGHRS, CDR2 YFSETQ. The CDR3, as DNA: TGCGCCAGCAGCACCAGCACTAGCGGGGGGACCGGGGAGCTGTTTTTT. Its translation is CASSTSTSGGTGELFF.

V and J are TRBV9 and TRBJ1-6; TRBD1 might be the D (6 bases). CDR1 is SGDLS and CDR2 is YYNGEE in the germline V gene. The CDR3 extends over 14 amino acids. The germline V and J ends were trimmed by 3 bases and 9 bases, with 13 bases remaining between them. CDR3 coding DNA: TGTGCCAGCAGCGGAGGGGGACAAAGTTCACCCCTCCACTTT. Amino acids: CASSGGGQSSPLHF.

The table lists this clone with a few counts. This rearrangement joins TRBV9 to TRBJ2-1; 7 bases map to TRBD1. V shed 3 bases, J shed 6 bases, and the junction held 12 bases outside the gene matches. Germline V CDR1 and CDR2: SGDLS, YYNGEE. The CDR3 spans 16 residues. In DNA form, the CDR3 reads TGTGCCAGCAGCGAAACCACCACGGGACAGATCAATGAGCAGTTCTTC. This sequence encodes CASSETTTGQINEQFF.

In its sample, this clone was seen a few times. The J gene is TRBJ1-6, the V gene TRBV5-1; tentatively, D is TRBD1 (6 bases). Germline V lookup: CDR1 SGHRS, CDR2 YFSETQ. CDR3 length: 16 amino acids. V was cut by 3 bases and J by 7 bases, with 17 bases left in between. For the CDR3, the DNA is TGCGCCAGCAGCTCGGTAGGGGTGGGGGCGAATTCACCCCTCCACTTT. It translates to CASSSVGVGANSPLHF.

The chain carries TRBV19 and TRBJ1-4; 9 nucleotides line up with TRBD1. V gave up 10 bases and J gave up 4 bases; unmatched junction bases: 4. This CDR3 has 13 residues. Germline lookup yields CDR1 LNHDA and CDR2 SQIVND (reference sequence). The CDR3: CATQDRGNEKLFF. The CDR3 DNA follows: TGTGCCACTCAGGACAGGGGTAATGAAAAACTGTTTTTT.

In this sample, this clone turned up a few times. The CDR3 bases are TGTGCCAGCAGCTTGGCGATCTACGAGCAGTACTTC. Translating gives CASSLAIYEQYF. The V and J genes are TRBV5-5 and TRBJ2-7, with unresolved D. The CDR3 totals 12 residues. The germline gives CDR1 SGHKS, CDR2 YYEKEE (reference sequence). V lost 0 bases and J 3 bases, leaving 4 bases between the germline ends.

The chain is built from TRBV11-2 and TRBJ1-2; tentative D call: TRBD1 (5 bases). V lost 0 bases and J lost 8, with 7 bases in between. CDR1 and CDR2 from the germline V gene are SGHAT and FQNNGV. This CDR3 comprises 12 residues. As DNA, the CDR3 is TGTGCCAGCAGCTTAGAGGGGCGCGGCTACACCTTC. Its translation is CASSLEGRGYTF.

The V and J genes are TRBV9 and TRBJ2-1, with 13 nucleotides matching TRBD2. This CDR3 comprises 17 residues. J was trimmed by 6 bases and V by 2 bases; bases with no gene match: 8. The germline gives CDR1 SGDLS, CDR2 YYNGEE. CDR3 coding DNA: TGTGCCAGCAGCGTCCTTAAACTAGCGGGGGGGCCCAATGAGCAGTTCTTC. Protein: CASSVLKLAGGPNEQFF.

The chain is built from TRBV7-2 and TRBJ2-1; TRBD2 is a possible D gene (6 bases). Deletions cut 5 bases from V and 10 bases from J, with 15 bases between. This CDR3 comprises 13 residues. Per the germline V gene, CDR1 is SGHTA and CDR2 is FQGNSA. This chain's CDR3 is CASSTPGLPEQFF. DNA for the CDR3: TGTGCCAGCAGCACCCCGGGACTTCCGGAGCAGTTCTTC.

V usage is TRBV2 and J usage is TRBJ2-7, with D unclear. From germline, CDR1 is SNHLY and CDR2 FYNNEI. Trimming took 6 bases from V and 9 from J, leaving 12 bases between them. The CDR3 loop spans 11 amino acids. CDR3 nucleotide sequence: TGTGCCAGCAGAATCGACGTGCGGCAGTACTTC. It encodes CASRIDVRQYF.

This sequence joins TRBV6-1 and TRBJ1-4; D is ambiguous. The V and J ends lost 3 bases and 11 bases respectively, with 4 bases between them. This CDR3 spans 10 amino acids. Germline CDR1 and CDR2: MNHNS and SASEGT. CDR3 region: CASSEVKLFF. In DNA, the CDR3 is TGTGCCAGCAGTGAGGTGAAACTGTTTTTT.

J is TRBJ1-1 and V is TRBV18, with D unclear. V was trimmed by 2 bases and J by 0 bases, leaving 7 bases between them. The CDR3 runs 14 residues. CDR1 is KGHSH, CDR2 LQKENI, per germline. The CDR3 DNA follows: TGTGCCAGCTCACCAGGCCCAATGAACACTGAAGCTTTCTTT. Its protein is CASSPGPMNTEAFF.